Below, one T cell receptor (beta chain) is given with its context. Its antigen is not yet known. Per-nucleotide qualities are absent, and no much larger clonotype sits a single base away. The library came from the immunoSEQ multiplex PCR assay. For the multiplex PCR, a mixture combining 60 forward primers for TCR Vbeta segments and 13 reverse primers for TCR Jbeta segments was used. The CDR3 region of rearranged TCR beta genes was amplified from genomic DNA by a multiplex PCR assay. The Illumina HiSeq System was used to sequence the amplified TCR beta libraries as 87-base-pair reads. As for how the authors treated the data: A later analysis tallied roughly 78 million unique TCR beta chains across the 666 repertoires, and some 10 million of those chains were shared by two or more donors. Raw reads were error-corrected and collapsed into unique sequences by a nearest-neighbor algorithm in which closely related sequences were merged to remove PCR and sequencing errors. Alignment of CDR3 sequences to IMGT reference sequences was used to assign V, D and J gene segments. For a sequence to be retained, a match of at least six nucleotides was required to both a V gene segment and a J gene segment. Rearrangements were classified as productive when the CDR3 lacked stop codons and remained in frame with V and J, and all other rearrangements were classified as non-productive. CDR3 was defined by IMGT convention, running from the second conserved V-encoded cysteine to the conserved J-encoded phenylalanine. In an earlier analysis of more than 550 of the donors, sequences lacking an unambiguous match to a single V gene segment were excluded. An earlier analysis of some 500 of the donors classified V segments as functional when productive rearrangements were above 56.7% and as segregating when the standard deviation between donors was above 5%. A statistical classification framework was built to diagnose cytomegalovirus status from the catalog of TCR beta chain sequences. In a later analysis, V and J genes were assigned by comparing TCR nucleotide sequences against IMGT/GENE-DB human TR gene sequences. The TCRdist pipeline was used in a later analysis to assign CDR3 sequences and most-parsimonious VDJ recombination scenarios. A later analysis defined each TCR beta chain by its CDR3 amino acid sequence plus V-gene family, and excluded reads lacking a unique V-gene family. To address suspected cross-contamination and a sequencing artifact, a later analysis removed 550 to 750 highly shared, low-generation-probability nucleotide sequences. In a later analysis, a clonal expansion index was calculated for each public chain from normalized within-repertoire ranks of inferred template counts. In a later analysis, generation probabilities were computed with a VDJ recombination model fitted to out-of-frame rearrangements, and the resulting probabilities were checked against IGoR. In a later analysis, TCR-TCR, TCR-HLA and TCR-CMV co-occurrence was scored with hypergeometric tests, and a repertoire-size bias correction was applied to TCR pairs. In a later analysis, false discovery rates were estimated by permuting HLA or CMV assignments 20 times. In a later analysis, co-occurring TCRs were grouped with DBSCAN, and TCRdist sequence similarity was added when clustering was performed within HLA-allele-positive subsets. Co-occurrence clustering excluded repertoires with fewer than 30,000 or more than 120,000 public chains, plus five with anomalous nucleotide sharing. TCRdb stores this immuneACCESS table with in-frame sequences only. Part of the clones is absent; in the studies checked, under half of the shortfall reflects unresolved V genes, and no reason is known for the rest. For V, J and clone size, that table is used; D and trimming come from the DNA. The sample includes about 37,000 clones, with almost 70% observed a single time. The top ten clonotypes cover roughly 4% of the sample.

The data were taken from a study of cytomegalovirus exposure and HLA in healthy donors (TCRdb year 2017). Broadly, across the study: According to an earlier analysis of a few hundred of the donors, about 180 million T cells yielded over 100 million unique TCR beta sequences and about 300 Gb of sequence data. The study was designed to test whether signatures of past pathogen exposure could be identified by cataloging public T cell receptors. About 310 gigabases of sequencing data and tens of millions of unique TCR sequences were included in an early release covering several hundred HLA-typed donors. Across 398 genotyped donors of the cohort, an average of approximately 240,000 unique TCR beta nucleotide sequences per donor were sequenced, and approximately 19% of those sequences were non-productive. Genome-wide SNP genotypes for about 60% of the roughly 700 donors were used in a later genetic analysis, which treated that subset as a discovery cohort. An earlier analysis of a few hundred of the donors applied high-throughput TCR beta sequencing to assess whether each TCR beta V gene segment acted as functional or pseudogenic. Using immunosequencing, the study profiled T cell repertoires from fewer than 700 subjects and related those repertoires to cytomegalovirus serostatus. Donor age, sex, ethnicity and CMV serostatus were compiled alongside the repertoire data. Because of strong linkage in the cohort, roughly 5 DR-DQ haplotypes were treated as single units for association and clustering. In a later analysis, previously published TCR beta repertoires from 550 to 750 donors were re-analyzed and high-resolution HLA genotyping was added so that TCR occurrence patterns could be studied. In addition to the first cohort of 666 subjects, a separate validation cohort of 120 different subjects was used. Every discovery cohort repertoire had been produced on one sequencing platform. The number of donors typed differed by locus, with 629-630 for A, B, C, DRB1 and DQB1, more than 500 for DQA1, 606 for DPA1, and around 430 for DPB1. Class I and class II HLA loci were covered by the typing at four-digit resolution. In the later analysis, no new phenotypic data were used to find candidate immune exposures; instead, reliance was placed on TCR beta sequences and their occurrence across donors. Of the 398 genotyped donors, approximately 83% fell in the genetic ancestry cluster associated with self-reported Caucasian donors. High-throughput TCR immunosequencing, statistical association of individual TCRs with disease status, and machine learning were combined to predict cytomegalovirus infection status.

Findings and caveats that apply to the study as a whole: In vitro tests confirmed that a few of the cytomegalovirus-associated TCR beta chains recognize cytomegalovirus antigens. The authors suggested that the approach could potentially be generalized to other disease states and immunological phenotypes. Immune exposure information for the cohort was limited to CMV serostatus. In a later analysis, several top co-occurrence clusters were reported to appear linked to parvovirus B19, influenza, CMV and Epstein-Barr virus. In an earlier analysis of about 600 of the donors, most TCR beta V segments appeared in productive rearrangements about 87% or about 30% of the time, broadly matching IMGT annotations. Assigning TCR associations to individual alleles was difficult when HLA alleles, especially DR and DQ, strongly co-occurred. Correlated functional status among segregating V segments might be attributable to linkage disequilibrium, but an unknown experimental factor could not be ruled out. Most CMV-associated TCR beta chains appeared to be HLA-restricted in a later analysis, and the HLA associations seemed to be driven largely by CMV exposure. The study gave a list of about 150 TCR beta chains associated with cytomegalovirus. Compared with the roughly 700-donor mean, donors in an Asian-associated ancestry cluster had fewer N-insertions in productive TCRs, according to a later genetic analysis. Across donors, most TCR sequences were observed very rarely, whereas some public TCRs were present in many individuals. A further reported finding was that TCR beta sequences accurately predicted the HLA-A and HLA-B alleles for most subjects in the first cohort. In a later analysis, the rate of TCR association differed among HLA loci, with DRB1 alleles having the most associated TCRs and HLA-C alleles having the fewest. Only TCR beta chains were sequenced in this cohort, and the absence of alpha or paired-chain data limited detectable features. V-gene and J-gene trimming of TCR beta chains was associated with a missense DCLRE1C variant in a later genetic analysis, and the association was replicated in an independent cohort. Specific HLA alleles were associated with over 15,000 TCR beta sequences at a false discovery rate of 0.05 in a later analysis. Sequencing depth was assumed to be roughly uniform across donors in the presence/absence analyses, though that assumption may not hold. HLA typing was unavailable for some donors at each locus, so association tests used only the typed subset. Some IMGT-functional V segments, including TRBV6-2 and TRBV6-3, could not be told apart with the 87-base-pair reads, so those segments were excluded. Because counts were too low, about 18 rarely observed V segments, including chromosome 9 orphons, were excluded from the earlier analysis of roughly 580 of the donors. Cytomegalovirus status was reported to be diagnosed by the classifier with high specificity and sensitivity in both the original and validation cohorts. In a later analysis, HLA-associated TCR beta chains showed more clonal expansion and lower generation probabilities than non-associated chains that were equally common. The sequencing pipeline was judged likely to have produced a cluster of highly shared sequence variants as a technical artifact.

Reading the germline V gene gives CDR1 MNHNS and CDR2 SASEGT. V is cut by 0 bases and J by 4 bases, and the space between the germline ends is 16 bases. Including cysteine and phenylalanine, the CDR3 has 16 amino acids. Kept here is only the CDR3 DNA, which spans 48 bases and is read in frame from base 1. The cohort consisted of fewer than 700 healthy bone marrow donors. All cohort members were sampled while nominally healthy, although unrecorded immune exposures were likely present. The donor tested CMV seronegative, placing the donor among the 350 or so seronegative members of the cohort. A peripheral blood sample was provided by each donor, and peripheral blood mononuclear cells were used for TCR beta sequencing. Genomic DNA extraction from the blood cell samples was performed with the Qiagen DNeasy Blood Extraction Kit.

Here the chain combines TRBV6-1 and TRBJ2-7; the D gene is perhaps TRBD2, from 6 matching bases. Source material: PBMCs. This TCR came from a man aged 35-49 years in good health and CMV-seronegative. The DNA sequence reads TGTGCCAGCAGTGAAGCCGACAGTTCGGGGGTATACGAGCAGTACTTC. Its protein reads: CASSEADSSGVYEQYF.